One sample yielded the 13 T cell receptor beta chains listed below, sequenced in a study of OX40 agonist ivuxolimab in advanced cancers. Here immunoSEQ multiplex PCR was the method, and the copy in TCRdb shows in-frame clones only, minus some. The sample has roughly 30,000 clones; roughly 90% are singletons. Sample: CD4+ or CD8+ T cells sorted from blood, taken in a trial of the OX40 agonist ivuxolimab. The receptors shown here come from an adult with an advanced solid tumor such as melanoma, head and neck, liver or kidney cancer.

This clone appeared a few times. The rearrangement links TRBV4-2 to TRBJ2-2; 8 nucleotides align to TRBD1. The V segment lost 7 bases and the J segment 4 bases; nucleotides outside the gene matches: 8. This CDR3 is built from 15 residues. The germline CDR1 and CDR2 sequences are LGHNA and YNFKEQ. The CDR3 protein is CASNRGERTTGELFF. The CDR3 nucleotides read TGTGCCAGCAACAGGGGGGAGCGTACCACCGGGGAGCTGTTTTTT.

V usage is TRBV14 and J usage is TRBJ2-7, with D tentatively TRBD2 (5 bases). CDR3 length: 14 residues. Trimming removed 2 bases at V and 3 bases at J, with 11 bases between. Looked up from germline, CDR1 is SGHDN and CDR2 is FVKESK. The CDR3 spells CASSQFRSGYEQYF. As DNA, the CDR3 is TGTGCCAGCAGCCAATTTAGGAGCGGCTACGAGCAGTACTTC. The variable domain in full, completed from reference TRBV14 and TRBJ2-7, reads EAGVTQFPSHSVIEKGQTVTLRCDPISGHDNLYWYRRVMGKEIKFLLHFVKESKQDESGMPNNRFLAERTGGTYSTLKVQPAELEDSGVYFCASSQFRSGYEQYFGPGTRLTVT.

The V and J genes are TRBV6-6 and TRBJ1-5, with no clear D. V lost 8 bases, J lost 1 base, and 15 bases lay in between. This CDR3 comprises 15 residues. CDR1 MNHNY and CDR2 SVGAGI come from the germline V gene (reference sequence). Written as DNA, the CDR3 is TGTGCCAGCTTTGAGACCCTCCCCAGCAATCAGCCCCAGCATTTT. The encoded protein is CASFETLPSNQPQHF.

The V and J genes are TRBV7-3 and TRBJ2-5, with 8 bases matching TRBD2. Germline V CDR1 and CDR2: SGHTA, FQGTGA. This CDR3 comprises 16 residues. The V and J ends lost 4 bases and 5 bases, in that order; junction bases with no gene match: 12. The CDR3 coding sequence is TGTGCCAGCAGCTCGATTGGGGGAGCGGGGGTGGAGACCCAGTACTTC. Protein: CASSSIGGAGVETQYF.

The chain has TRBV14 and TRBJ1-2, with TRBD1 as a possible D gene (5 bases). Germline values: CDR1 SGHDN, CDR2 FVKESK. The CDR3 is made up of 18 amino acids. Trimming removed 0 bases at V and 2 bases at J, with 19 bases between. CDR3 loop: CASSQEGQAGYWNYGYTF. CDR3 bases: TGTGCCAGCAGCCAAGAGGGGCAGGCGGGATATTGGAACTATGGCTACACCTTC. Variable domain in full (rest from reference TRBV14 and TRBJ1-2): EAGVTQFPSHSVIEKGQTVTLRCDPISGHDNLYWYRRVMGKEIKFLLHFVKESKQDESGMPNNRFLAERTGGTYSTLKVQPAELEDSGVYFCASSQEGQAGYWNYGYTFGSGTRLTVV.

V and J are TRBV28 and TRBJ2-5, with 7 bases identical to TRBD1. V lost 5 bases and J lost 0; bases outside the gene matches: 3. CDR1 and CDR2 from the germline V gene are MDHEN and SYDVKM. The CDR3 runs to 14 residues. The CDR3 loop is CASSPGQNQETQYF. For the CDR3, the DNA is TGTGCCAGCAGTCCGGGACAGAACCAAGAGACCCAGTACTTC.

The rearrangement joins TRBV28 to TRBJ2-3; the D is unclear. There are 15 residues in the CDR3. Trimming removed 2 bases at V and 4 bases at J, with 13 bases between. Germline V CDR1 and CDR2: MDHEN, SYDVKM. CDR3 protein: CASSLRLPSADTQYF. In nucleotides, the CDR3 is TGTGCCAGCAGTTTACGACTCCCGAGCGCAGATACGCAGTATTTT.

The gene calls are TRBV6-1 and TRBJ2-1, with a weak D call TRBD2 (6 bases). This CDR3 region has 16 residues. CDR1 is MNHNS and CDR2 is SASEGT in the germline V gene. Trimming took off 1 base at V and 4 bases at J, with 14 bases between the two ends. In nucleotides, the CDR3 is TGTGCCAGCAGTGAAGAGCGGGCACGGATATACAATGAGCAGTTCTTC. Its translation is CASSEERARIYNEQFF.

To note about this clone: Other DNA variants within this sample encode the same CDR3. The rearrangement joins TRBV6-5 to TRBJ2-3, with D possibly matching TRBD2 (5 bases). The CDR3 consists of 12 residues. Germline loops: CDR1 MNHEY, CDR2 SVGAGI. Trimming shortened V by 3 bases and J by 6 bases, and 7 bases separated the two germline ends. The CDR3 sequence: CASSYSGDTQYF. CDR3 coding DNA: TGTGCCAGCAGTTATTCGGGGGATACGCAGTATTTT.

Comment on this clone: Other DNA variants within this sample encode the same CDR3. CDR3 loop: CASSLGTAYEQYF. The CDR3 nucleotides read TGTGCCAGCAGTTTAGGTACAGCATACGAGCAGTACTTC. The chain joins TRBV28 to TRBJ2-7; D is unresolved. The CDR3 consists of 13 residues. The V and J ends lost 2 bases and 4 bases respectively, with 9 bases between them. CDR1 is MDHEN and CDR2 is SYDVKM in the germline V gene.

V and J are TRBV28 and TRBJ2-1, with D hard to call. Deletions cut 3 bases from V and 0 bases from J, with 3 bases between. CDR3 length equals 13 residues. Germline loops: CDR1 MDHEN, CDR2 SYDVKM. In nucleotides, the CDR3 is TGTGCCAGCAGTTTTATCTCCTACAATGAGCAGTTCTTC. This sequence encodes CASSFISYNEQFF.

This clone appeared a single time. The chain employs TRBV19 and TRBJ2-1; D ambiguous. In germline, CDR1 is LNHDA, CDR2 SQIVND (reference sequence). The ends were cut back, 3 bases at V and 4 bases at J, with 10 bases in the middle. The CDR3 is made up of 14 amino acids. Here the CDR3 reads CASSMGSPYNEQFF. In DNA form, the CDR3 reads TGTGCCAGTAGTATGGGATCGCCTTACAATGAGCAGTTCTTC. The variable domain in full, with the rest retrieved from reference TRBV19 and TRBJ2-1, is DGGITQSPKYLFRKEGQNVTLSCEQNLNHDAMYWYRQDPGQGLRLIYYSQIVNDFQKGDIAEGYSVSREKKESFPLTVTSAQKNPTAFYLCASSMGSPYNEQFFGPGTRLTVL.

This chain joins TRBV7-9 and TRBJ2-7; D is unclear. With 4 bases removed from V and 3 bases from J, the gap between germline ends came to 10 bases. Per the germline V gene, CDR1 is SEHNR and CDR2 is FQNEAQ (reference sequence). The length of the CDR3 is 13 residues. The CDR3 sequence: CASSSAQSYEQYF. CDR3 DNA sequence: TGTGCCAGCAGCTCCGCGCAGAGCTACGAGCAGTACTTC.